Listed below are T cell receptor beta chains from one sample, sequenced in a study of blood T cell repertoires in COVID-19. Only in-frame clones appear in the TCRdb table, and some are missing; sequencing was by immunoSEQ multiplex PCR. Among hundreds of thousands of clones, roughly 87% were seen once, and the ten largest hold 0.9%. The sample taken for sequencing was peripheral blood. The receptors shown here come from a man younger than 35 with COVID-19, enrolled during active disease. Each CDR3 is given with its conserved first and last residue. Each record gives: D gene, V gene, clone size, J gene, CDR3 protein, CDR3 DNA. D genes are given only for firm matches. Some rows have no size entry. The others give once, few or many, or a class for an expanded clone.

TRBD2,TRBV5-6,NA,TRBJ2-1,CASSLLPGGLYNEQFF,TGTGCCAGCAGCTTGCTACCGGGAGGCCTCTACAATGAGCAGTTCTTC
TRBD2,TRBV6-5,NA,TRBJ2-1,CASSSSGTRYNEQFF,TGTGCCAGCAGCTCAAGCGGGACTCGCTACAATGAGCAGTTCTTC
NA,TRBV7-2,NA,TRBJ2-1,CASSWTVGNEQFF,TGTGCCAGCAGCTGGACAGTTGGGAATGAGCAGTTCTTC
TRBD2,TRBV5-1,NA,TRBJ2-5,CASSLTSGRGETQYF,TGCGCCAGCAGCTTGACTAGCGGGAGGGGCGAGACCCAGTACTTC
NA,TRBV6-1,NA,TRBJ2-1,CASSEYLGSSYNEQFF,TGTGCCAGCAGTGAATACCTGGGCAGCTCCTACAATGAGCAGTTCTTC
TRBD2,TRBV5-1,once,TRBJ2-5,CASSPDGVAGGKETQYF,TGCGCCAGCAGCCCGGATGGGGTAGCGGGAGGTAAAGAGACCCAGTACTTC
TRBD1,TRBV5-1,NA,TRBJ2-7,CASSRGQGMDEQYF,TGCGCCAGCAGCAGAGGACAGGGTATGGACGAGCAGTACTTC
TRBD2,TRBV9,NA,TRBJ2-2,CASSVGGRGNTGELFF,TGTGCCAGCAGCGTAGGCGGGAGGGGTAACACCGGGGAGCTGTTTTTT
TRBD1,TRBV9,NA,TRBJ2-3,CASSAIQGAEQYF,TGTGCCAGCAGCGCGATTCAGGGGGCCGAGCAGTATTTT
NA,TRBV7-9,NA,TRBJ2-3,CASRDGARTDTQYF,TGTGCCAGCAGGGATGGGGCCAGGACAGATACGCAGTATTTT
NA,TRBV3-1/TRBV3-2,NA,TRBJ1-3,CASSQGQSGNTIYF,TGTGCCAGCAGCCAAGGACAGTCTGGAAACACCATATATTTT
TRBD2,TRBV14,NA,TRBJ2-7,CASSQRGLGLYEQYF,TGTGCCAGCAGCCAAAGGGGACTAGGCTTATACGAGCAGTACTTC
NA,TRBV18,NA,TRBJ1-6,CASSHGGDSPLHF,TGTGCCAGCTCACACGGTGGTGATTCACCCCTCCACTTT
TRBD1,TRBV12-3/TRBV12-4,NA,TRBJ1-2,CASGAQGDLYTF,TGTGCCAGCGGTGCACAGGGGGACCTCTACACCTTC
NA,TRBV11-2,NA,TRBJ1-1,CASSLGMGTNEAFF,TGTGCCAGCAGCTTAGGTATGGGGACAAATGAAGCTTTCTTT
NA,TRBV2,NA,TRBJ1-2,CASRGEPPGYGYTF,TGTGCCAGCAGGGGCGAGCCTCCTGGCTATGGCTACACCTTC
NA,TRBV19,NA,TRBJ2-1,CASSIRTSYNEQFF,TGTGCCAGTAGTATCCGAACTAGTTACAATGAGCAGTTCTTC
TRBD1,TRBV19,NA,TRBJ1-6,CASSTSRDRQSPLHF,TGTGCCAGTAGTACGTCCCGGGACAGGCAATCACCCCTCCACTTT
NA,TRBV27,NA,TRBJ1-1,CASSFEMNTEAFF,TGTGCCAGCAGTTTCGAGATGAACACTGAAGCTTTCTTT
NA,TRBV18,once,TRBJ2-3,CASSDSYDLSTDTQYF,TGTGCCAGCTCCGACAGTTATGACTTGAGCACAGATACGCAGTATTTT
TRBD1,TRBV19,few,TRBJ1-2,CASSRNTGTGVGGYTF,TGTGCCAGTAGTAGAAATACCGGGACAGGGGTAGGTGGCTACACCTTC
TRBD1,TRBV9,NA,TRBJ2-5,CASSVALGQGYGETQYF,TGTGCCAGCAGCGTAGCTCTGGGACAGGGGTATGGGGAGACCCAGTACTTC
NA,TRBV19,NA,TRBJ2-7,CATASGYEQYF,TGTGCCACGGCCTCAGGATACGAGCAGTACTTC
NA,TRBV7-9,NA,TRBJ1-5,CASSSSQGDQPQHF,TGTGCCAGCAGCTCATCCCAGGGTGATCAGCCCCAGCATTTT
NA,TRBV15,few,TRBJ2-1,CATSRVHSNEQFF,TGTGCCACCAGCAGAGTTCACAGTAATGAGCAGTTCTTC
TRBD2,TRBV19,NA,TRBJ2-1,CASTPGGTAGTSGNSVYNEQFF,TGTGCCAGTACCCCAGGGGGGACAGCCGGGACTAGCGGGAACTCGGTCTACAATGAGCAGTTCTTC
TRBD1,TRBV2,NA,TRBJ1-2,CASRPGTDYGYTF,TGTGCCAGCAGGCCGGGGACAGATTATGGCTACACCTTC
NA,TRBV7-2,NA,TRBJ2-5,CASSFNRQETQYF,TGTGCCAGCAGCTTTAACAGGCAAGAGACCCAGTACTTC
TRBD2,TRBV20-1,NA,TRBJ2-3,CSAKERGTQYF,TGCAGTGCCAAAGAGCGGGGTACGCAGTATTTT
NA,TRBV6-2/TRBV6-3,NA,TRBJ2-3,CASSYVSGRNTQYF,TGTGCCAGCAGTTACGTGAGCGGGCGAAATACGCAGTATTTT
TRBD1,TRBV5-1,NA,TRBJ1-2,CASSLVDRNYGYTF,TGCGCCAGCAGCTTGGTGGACAGGAACTATGGCTACACCTTC
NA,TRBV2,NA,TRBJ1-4,CASSPQGPNEKLFF,TGTGCCAGCAGCCCCCAGGGGCCTAATGAAAAACTGTTTTTT
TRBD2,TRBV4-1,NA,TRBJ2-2,CASSQGGLDPGELFF,TGCGCCAGCAGCCAGGGAGGGCTGGACCCCGGGGAGCTGTTTTTT
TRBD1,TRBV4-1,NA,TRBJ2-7,CASSRGQGIDGEQYF,TGCGCCAGCAGTCGGGGACAGGGGATCGACGGCGAGCAGTACTTC
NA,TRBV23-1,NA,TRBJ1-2,CASSQSPRGGAGGYTF,TGCGCCAGCAGTCAATCCCCCCGGGGGGGGGCTGGTGGCTACACCTTC
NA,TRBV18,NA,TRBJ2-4,CASSPQEGAGNIQYF,TGTGCCAGCTCACCACAAGAGGGGGCGGGGAACATTCAGTACTTC
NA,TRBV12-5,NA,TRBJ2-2,CASGIWAGELFF,TGTGCTAGCGGGATATGGGCCGGGGAGCTGTTTTTT
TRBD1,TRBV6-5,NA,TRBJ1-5,CASSLQGGQPQHF,TGTGCCAGCAGTCTTCAGGGGGGTCAGCCCCAGCATTTT
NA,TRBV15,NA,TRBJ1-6,CATSTRGSPLHF,TGTGCCACCAGCACCAGGGGTTCACCCCTCCACTTT
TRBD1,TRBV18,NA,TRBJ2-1,CASSPTDRVWNEQFF,TGTGCCAGCTCACCAACGGACAGGGTTTGGAATGAGCAGTTCTTC
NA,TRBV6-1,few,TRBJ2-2,CASSSTGELFF,TGTGCCAGCAGTTCAACCGGGGAGCTGTTTTTT
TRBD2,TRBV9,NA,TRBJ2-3,CASSVGGGSTDTQYF,TGTGCCAGCAGCGTAGGCGGGGGTTCCACAGATACGCAGTATTTT
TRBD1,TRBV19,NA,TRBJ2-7,CASSIGGQVYEQYF,TGTGCCAGTAGTATAGGGGGACAGGTCTACGAGCAGTACTTC
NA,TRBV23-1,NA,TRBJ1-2,CASGRDNTHGYTF,TGCGCCAGCGGCAGGGACAATACCCATGGCTACACCTTC
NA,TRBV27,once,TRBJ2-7,CASTTLVGGEQYF,TGTGCCAGCACCACCTTGGTGGGGGGCGAGCAGTACTTC
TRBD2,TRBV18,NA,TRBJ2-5,CASSPPWLAGQETQYF,TGTGCCAGCTCACCACCCTGGCTAGCGGGTCAAGAGACCCAGTACTTC
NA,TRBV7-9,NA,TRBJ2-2,CASNRGSGVTGELFF,TGTGCCAGCAACAGAGGGTCGGGGGTCACCGGGGAGCTGTTTTTT